A selection of T cell receptor beta chains follows, all from one sample in a study of blood T cell repertoires in COVID-19. Some clones are missing from TCRdb's copy, which holds only in-frame ones; the method was immunoSEQ multiplex PCR. The sample records about 120,000 clones, more than 75% being singletons. The sequenced material came from peripheral blood. These receptors were obtained from a woman in her forties with acute or convalescent COVID-19. CDR3s include the opening cysteine and the closing phenylalanine or tryptophan. A D gene is named only where the DNA matches it firmly. Some rows have no size entry. The others give once, few or many, or a class for an expanded clone.

>TRBD1|TRBJ1-1|TRBV6-1|NA
TGTGCCAGCAGTGACCGCGGCTGGCGGACAGGGGATACTGAAGCTTTCTTT
CASSDRGWRTGDTEAFF
>NA|TRBJ2-3|TRBV3-1/TRBV3-2|once
TGTGCCAGCAGCCGAACGGCGGGGAGAGCAGATACGCAGTATTTT
CASSRTAGRADTQYF
>NA|TRBJ1-2|TRBV30|NA
TGTGCCTGGAGCCCTCTCCAGGGGTACACCTTC
CAWSPLQGYTF
>NA|TRBJ1-6|TRBV7-6|NA
TGTGCCAGCAGCTTAGTGGTCTGGGGTGGAGGGAGTTCACCCCTCCACTTT
CASSLVVWGGGSSPLHF
>TRBD2|TRBJ2-3|TRBV7-2|NA
TGTGCCAGCAGGGATGAGCGGGGGGGCGGTAAAGATACGCAGTATTTT
CASRDERGGGKDTQYF
>NA|TRBJ1-5|TRBV7-8|NA
TGTGCCAGCAGTCCAGCCTGGGGAGACCAGCCCCAGCATTTT
CASSPAWGDQPQHF
>NA|TRBJ1-1|TRBV7-9|few
TGTGCCAGCAGCCATCCCGGAGGGAACACTGAAGCTTTCTTT
CASSHPGGNTEAFF
>NA|TRBJ1-1|TRBV5-1|NA
TGCGCCAGCACTCCGTACGCGGCGGGAACTGAAGCTTTCTTT
CASTPYAAGTEAFF
>TRBD2|TRBJ2-2|TRBV5-1|once
TGCGCCAGCAGCTTGAATCCCGGGGGGAGGACCGGGGAGCTGTTTTTT
CASSLNPGGRTGELFF
>TRBD1|TRBJ1-1|TRBV19|NA
TGTGCCAGTAGGATTGACAGGGGCGCCGCTGAAGCTTTCTTT
CASRIDRGAAEAFF
>NA|TRBJ1-3|TRBV29-1|NA
TGCAGCGTTGAGGCCAACTCTGGAAACACCATATATTTT
CSVEANSGNTIYF
>TRBD1|TRBJ1-5|TRBV6-7|NA
TGTGCCAGTATGCCGGGACAGGGGGCGATTAGCAATCAGCCCCAGCATTTT
CASMPGQGAISNQPQHF
>TRBD1|TRBJ1-2|TRBV19|few
TGTGCCAGTAGTATATACAGGGGGCCTTTTAACTATGGCTACACCTTC
CASSIYRGPFNYGYTF
>NA|TRBJ1-1|TRBV7-9|NA
TGTGCCAGCAGCTTACAGGGCCTAGAAGCTTTCTTT
CASSLQGLEAFF
>NA|TRBJ2-7|TRBV5-1|NA
TGCGCCAGCAGCCTGGGGACTGGTATCTACGAGCAGTACTTC
CASSLGTGIYEQYF
>TRBD1|TRBJ1-5|TRBV9|few
TGTGCCAGCAGCCCTACCGGGGACAGGAAGTCGCAGCCCCAGCATTTT
CASSPTGDRKSQPQHF
>NA|TRBJ1-5|TRBV4-3|NA
TGCGCCAGCAGCCAAGAAAACGAGCAGCCCCAGCATTTT
CASSQENEQPQHF
>NA|TRBJ1-5|TRBV4-1|NA
TGCGCCAGCAGCCACTTATTACAGGGTCAGCCCCAGCATTTT
CASSHLLQGQPQHF
>NA|TRBJ2-7|TRBV21-1|NA
TGTGCCAGCAGGGAAGCGGGGTCCCTTTCCTACGAGCAGTACTTC
CASREAGSLSYEQYF
>NA|TRBJ1-2|TRBV15|NA
TGTGCCACCAGCCGGGGAGGGGGTAGCTATGGCTACACCTTC
CATSRGGGSYGYTF
>TRBD1|TRBJ1-2|TRBV5-1|NA
TGCGCCAGCAGCGGGCGGGACAGTGGCTATGGCTACACCTTC
CASSGRDSGYGYTF
>TRBD1|TRBJ2-6|TRBV25-1|NA
TGTGCCAGCAGTGAAGGGAGGGGACAGGGGCCTGGGGCCAACGTCCTGACTTTC
CASSEGRGQGPGANVLTF
>TRBD2|TRBJ2-1|TRBV5-6|NA
TGTGCCAGCAGCCTCCGGACTAGCGGGGGGTACAATGAGCAGTTCTTC
CASSLRTSGGYNEQFF
>NA|TRBJ1-6|TRBV19|once
TGTGCCAGTAGTGGGGACATAAAGAGTAATTCACCCCTCCACTTT
CASSGDIKSNSPLHF
>NA|TRBJ2-3|TRBV9|once
TGTGCCAGCAGCGGTCCCGAGCGCTGGGATACGCAGTATTTT
CASSGPERWDTQYF
>NA|TRBJ2-7|TRBV7-2|NA
TGTGCCAGCAGCTTATTGCCCGCTACCTACGAGCAGTACTTC
CASSLLPATYEQYF
>NA|TRBJ2-3|TRBV4-1|NA
TGCGCCAGCAGCCAAGATATTGGGCCCCAGGATACGCAGTATTTT
CASSQDIGPQDTQYF
>TRBD1|TRBJ1-6|TRBV30|NA
TGTGCCTGGAGCTTTCCTACAGGGGGAAGATCACCCCTCCACTTT
CAWSFPTGGRSPLHF
>NA|TRBJ2-3|TRBV7-6|NA
TGTGCCAGCAGCTTAAGACCAGGAACAGATACGCAGTATTTT
CASSLRPGTDTQYF
>TRBD1|TRBJ1-1|TRBV4-1|NA
TGCGCCAGCAGCCAACAACAGGGGGCGCACACTGAAGCTTTCTTT
CASSQQQGAHTEAFF
>TRBD2|TRBJ2-7|TRBV2|NA
TGTGCCAGCAGTGGGGTCTTAGCGGGTAGCTCCTACGAGCAGTACTTC
CASSGVLAGSSYEQYF
>NA|TRBJ1-2|TRBV3-1/TRBV3-2|NA
TGTGCCAGCAGCCCAACAGGGTACGGCTACACCTTC
CASSPTGYGYTF